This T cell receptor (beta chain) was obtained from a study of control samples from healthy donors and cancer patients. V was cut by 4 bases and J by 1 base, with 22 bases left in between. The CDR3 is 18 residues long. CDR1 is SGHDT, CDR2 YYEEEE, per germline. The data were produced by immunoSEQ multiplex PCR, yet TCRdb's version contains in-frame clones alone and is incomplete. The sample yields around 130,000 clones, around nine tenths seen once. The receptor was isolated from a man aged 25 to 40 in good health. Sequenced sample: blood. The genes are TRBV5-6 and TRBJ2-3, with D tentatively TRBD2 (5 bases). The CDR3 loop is CASSRGRGWAFRTDTQYF. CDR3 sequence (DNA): TGTGCCAGCAGCCGAGGACGAGGGTGGGCTTTTCGCACAGATACGCAGTATTTT.